This TCR beta chain was captured in a study of blood T cell repertoires in COVID-19. Here immunoSEQ multiplex PCR was the method, and the copy in TCRdb shows in-frame clones only, minus some. The table lists roughly 130,000 clones, 60% to 85% of them singletons. There are 15 residues in the CDR3. From germline, CDR1 is SGHTS and CDR2 YDEGEE. Trimming removed 3 bases from V and 2 bases from J, with 15 bases in between. This chain joins TRBV5-8 and TRBJ2-7; the D is unclear. This clonotype originated in a man in his fifties with acute or convalescent COVID-19. The material sequenced was peripheral blood. The CDR3 nucleotides read TGTGCCAGCAGCTACCTCGACACCGCTACCTACGAGCAGTACTTC. Translation gives CASSYLDTATYEQYF.